Following are 26 T cell receptor beta chains from one sample sequenced in a study of cytomegalovirus exposure and HLA in healthy donors. A multiplex PCR was run with 60 Vbeta primers and 13 Jbeta primers. Repertoires were generated with immunoSEQ multiplex PCR, while TCRdb's copy carries only in-frame clones and drops some. This repertoire shows 150,000 to 200,000 clones, more than 65% found once; its top ten account for about a tenth. What was sequenced was PBMCs. The receptors here all came from a man aged 18 to 29 in good health and CMV-seropositive.

This clone was counted a few times. CDR3 in amino acids: CASSYRAGANEQFF. The CDR3, as DNA: TGTGCCAGCAGTTACCGGGCGGGGGCCAATGAGCAGTTCTTC. The chain has TRBV6-5 and TRBJ2-1, with a weak D call TRBD2 (7 bases). CDR1 and CDR2 from the germline V gene are MNHEY and SVGAGI. This CDR3 spans 14 amino acids. Trimming removed 2 bases at V and 6 bases at J, with 11 bases between.

CDR3 amino acids: CASSYEGRPTDTQYF. CDR3 nucleotide sequence: TGTGCCAGCAGTTACGAGGGGAGGCCCACAGATACGCAGTATTTT. The rearrangement links TRBV6-6 to TRBJ2-3, with D perhaps matching TRBD2 (6 bases). The V gene's germline CDR1 is MNHNY and CDR2 SVGAGI (reference sequence). The CDR3 length is 15 residues. V dropped 2 bases and J dropped 2 bases, with 11 bases sitting between them.

This chain connects TRBV28 to TRBJ2-5; possibly TRBD1 for D (6 bases). The germline V and J ends were trimmed by 4 bases and 3 bases, with 15 bases remaining between them. This CDR3 has 15 residues. The germline CDR1 and CDR2 sequences are MDHEN and SYDVKM. For the CDR3, the DNA is TGTGCCAGCAGTTCTTCCGGCACAGGGAAAGAGACCCAGTACTTC. Encoded protein: CASSSSGTGKETQYF.

CDR3 in amino acids: CASSPRPGQLNEKLFF. The CDR3 DNA sequence: TGCGCCAGCAGCCCCCGCCCGGGACAGCTTAATGAAAAACTGTTTTTT. This chain connects TRBV5-1 to TRBJ1-4; 7 bases map to TRBD1. V trimming: 4 bases; J trimming: 4 bases; junction bases outside the gene matches: 10. Germline values: CDR1 SGHRS, CDR2 YFSETQ. The length of the CDR3 is 16 residues.

The gene calls are TRBV10-3 and TRBJ2-1; D is ambiguous. The germline V gene encodes CDR1 ENHRY and CDR2 SYGVKD. This CDR3 is built from 13 residues. Trimming pared 6 bases from V and 8 bases from J, leaving 14 bases between. CDR3 sequence (DNA): TGTGCCATCAGGGGCATCTCCGATGATGAGCAGTTCTTC. Its translation is CAIRGISDDEQFF.

The chain carries TRBV27 and TRBJ2-1, with D tentatively TRBD1 (6 bases). The CDR3 sequence is 15 residues long. Trimming shortened V by 0 bases and J by 7 bases, and 13 bases separated the two germline ends. Germline assignment: CDR1 MNHEY and CDR2 SMNVEV (reference sequence). CDR3 residues: CASSLSRGSGNEQFF. The CDR3 DNA is TGTGCCAGCAGTTTATCGAGGGGGTCGGGAAATGAGCAGTTCTTC.

V is TRBV2 and J is TRBJ2-6; the D is unclear. V was pared by 3 bases and J by 0 bases, with 6 bases between. CDR1 and CDR2 from the germline V gene are SNHLY and FYNNEI. There are 15 residues in the CDR3. The CDR3 DNA sequence: TGTGCCAGCAGTGAGGAGCTCTCTGGGGCCAACGTCCTGACTTTC. This encodes CASSEELSGANVLTF.

V is TRBV29-1 and J is TRBJ2-5, with 11 positions matching TRBD1. The CDR3 is 14 residues long. CDR1 and CDR2 from the germline V gene are SQVTM and ANQGSEA. The J segment lost 4 bases and the V segment lost 3 bases, leaving 4 bases of the junction unmatched. The CDR3 protein is CSVDRDRGGETQYF. The DNA for the CDR3 is TGCAGCGTTGATCGGGACAGGGGGGGAGAGACCCAGTACTTC.

This chain joins TRBV5-1 and TRBJ2-1; the D gene is possibly TRBD2 (6 bases). CDR3 length equals 15 residues. V lost 0 bases, J lost 9 bases, and 16 bases lay in between. Germline CDR1 reads SGHRS; CDR2 reads YFSETQ. CDR3 residues: CASSLAPGEGGEQFF. DNA for the CDR3: TGCGCCAGCAGCTTGGCACCGGGGGAAGGCGGTGAGCAGTTCTTC.

V and J are TRBV4-3 and TRBJ2-5, with a weak D call TRBD2 (5 bases). TRBJ2-7 matches the DNA end more closely, so the J call is doubtful. The CDR3 contains 17 residues. The germline V gene has CDR1 LGHNA and CDR2 YSLEER. The CDR3 DNA reads as TGCGCCAGCAGCCAAGGACCCCGGGGAATAGGGTCCTACGAGCAGTACTTC. Protein sequence: CASSQGPRGIGSYEQYF.

Turning to this clone: Because it lacks the conserved phenylalanine or tryptophan at the end, this CDR3 is likely a read error. The rearrangement uses TRBV6-5 and TRBJ1-6, with D unclear. Deletions cut 5 bases from V and 7 bases from J, with 9 bases between. The CDR3 sequence is 13 residues long. Germline loops: CDR1 MNHEY, CDR2 SVGAGI. In DNA form, the CDR3 reads TGTGCCAGCAGTGAAGTGGCCAATTCACCCCTCCACCTT. Residues: CASSEVANSPLHL.

A few counts support this clone. The gene calls are TRBV9 and TRBJ1-1; no definite D call. With 0 bases removed from V and 0 bases from J, the gap between germline ends came to 6 bases. Per the germline V gene, CDR1 is SGDLS and CDR2 is YYNGEE. This CDR3 has 14 amino acids. The CDR3 protein is CASSVVELNTEAFF. CDR3 nucleotides: TGTGCCAGCAGCGTAGTCGAGTTGAACACTGAAGCTTTCTTT.

The chain couples TRBV4-3 to TRBJ2-6; D not certain. V lost 4 bases and J 0 bases, leaving 13 bases between the germline ends. CDR3 length: 17 residues. CDR1 and CDR2 (germline): LGHNA, YSLEER. This CDR3 is CASSPTYSYSGANVLTF. CDR3 DNA sequence: TGCGCCAGCAGCCCAACCTACAGTTACTCTGGGGCCAACGTCCTGACTTTC.

The chain links TRBV5-1 to TRBJ2-3; D uncertain. CDR3 length equals 15 residues. Germline V CDR1 and CDR2: SGHRS, YFSETQ. Trimming removed 6 bases at V and 1 base at J, with 15 bases between. The CDR3 DNA is TGCGCCAGCAACTTCATAGCCGGCGGCACAGATACGCAGTATTTT. Protein sequence: CASNFIAGGTDTQYF.

The chain employs TRBV7-2 and TRBJ1-1, with D perhaps TRBD1 (5 bases). The germline V gene has CDR1 SGHTA and CDR2 FQGNSA. CDR3 size: 14 residues. V lost 6 bases to trimming and J lost 3 bases, with 14 bases between them. The CDR3 reads CASSTPRGDTEAFF. The CDR3 nucleotides read TGTGCCAGCAGTACTCCCCGGGGGGACACTGAAGCTTTCTTT.

The gene calls are TRBV6-5 and TRBJ1-2, with 9 bases lining up with TRBD1. This CDR3 comprises 15 residues. J gave up 4 bases and V 6 bases, and 9 bases lay outside the gene matches. Germline V gene sequence: CDR1 MNHEY, CDR2 SVGAGI. CDR3 residues: CASRNGVGQGYGYTF. CDR3 bases: TGTGCCAGCAGGAATGGGGTGGGACAGGGCTATGGCTACACCTTC.

CDR3 protein: CASSLTGGGKAGELFF. The CDR3 DNA sequence: TGCGCCAGCAGCTTGACGGGAGGCGGGAAAGCCGGGGAGCTGTTTTTT. The rearrangement joins TRBV5-1 to TRBJ2-2, with TRBD2 matching 7 bases. This CDR3 spans 16 amino acids. Trimming at V came to 1 base and at J to 6 bases, leaving 9 bases not matched to a gene. CDR1 and CDR2 (germline): SGHRS, YFSETQ.

This clone was detected only once. V and J are TRBV11-3 and TRBJ2-2; D gene ambiguous. The V and J ends lost 8 bases and 5 bases respectively, with 6 bases between them. The CDR3 extends over 11 amino acids. Germline loops: CDR1 SGHNT, CDR2 YENEEA. The CDR3 sequence is CASGRTGELFF. The CDR3, as DNA: TGTGCCAGCGGTAGAACCGGGGAGCTGTTTTTT.

The V and J genes are TRBV5-1 and TRBJ2-1, with D possibly being TRBD1 (6 bases). The CDR3 runs to 18 residues. The V end was cut by 3 bases, the J end by 6 bases, with 25 bases between. Germline CDR1 and CDR2: SGHRS and YFSETQ. CDR3 sequence: CASSSRPYGQSLFNEQFF. The CDR3 nucleotides read TGCGCCAGCAGCTCGCGCCCATATGGACAGAGTCTCTTCAATGAGCAGTTCTTC.

This chain uses TRBV13 with TRBJ1-1; 11 nucleotides match TRBD1. The V and J ends lost 5 bases and 1 base, in that order; junction bases with no gene match: 6. Germline CDR1 PRHDT, CDR2 FYEKMQ (reference sequence). This CDR3 comprises 16 residues. CDR3: CASSDGQGAPNTEAFF. CDR3 coding DNA: TGTGCCAGCAGCGACGGACAGGGGGCTCCGAACACTGAAGCTTTCTTT. The complete variable domain, with remaining parts taken from reference TRBV13 and TRBJ1-1, reads AAGVIQSPRHLIKEKRETATLKCYPIPRHDTVYWYQQGPGQDPQFLISFYEKMQSDKGSIPDRFSAQQFSDYHSELNMSSLELGDSALYFCASSDGQGAPNTEAFFGQGTRLTVV.

A few counts support this clone. The J gene is TRBJ1-3, the V gene TRBV9; no definite D call. Germline assignment: CDR1 SGDLS and CDR2 YYNGEE. Trimming took 4 bases from V and 5 from J, leaving 10 bases between them. There are 13 residues in the CDR3. CDR3 amino acids: CASSPLLRNTIYF. CDR3 bases: TGTGCCAGCAGCCCGTTGCTAAGAAACACCATATATTTT.

The rearrangement joins TRBV9 to TRBJ2-5; 7 bases agree with TRBD2. Germline CDR1 SGDLS, CDR2 YYNGEE. J lost 5 bases, V lost 0 bases, and 4 bases had no gene match. The CDR3 has 14 residues. CDR3 DNA: TGTGCCAGCAGCGTAGGTGGGGGGGTTGAGACCCAGTACTTC. Protein product: CASSVGGGVETQYF.

The chain recombines TRBV4-2 with TRBJ1-4; TRBD1 matches at 9 bases. The germline V gene has CDR1 LGHNA and CDR2 YNFKEQ. The CDR3 spans 16 residues. J gave up 6 bases and V 5 bases, and 10 bases lay outside the gene matches. The chain's CDR3 is CASSSAAGTGYEKLFF. In nucleotides, the CDR3 is TGTGCCAGCAGCTCTGCCGCCGGGACAGGGTATGAAAAACTGTTTTTT.

The rearrangement joins TRBV7-8 to TRBJ2-7; possibly TRBD1 for D (6 bases). V lost 3 bases to trimming and J lost 2 bases, with 17 bases between them. CDR1 is SGHVS and CDR2 is FQNEAQ in the germline V gene. The CDR3 runs to 16 residues. DNA of the CDR3: TGTGCCAGCAGCTTCCACCACGGGACACCCACCTACGAGCAGTACTTC. The encoded protein is CASSFHHGTPTYEQYF.

The chain couples TRBV7-8 to TRBJ2-5; perhaps TRBD1 as D (5 bases). Germline CDR1 and CDR2: SGHVS and FQNEAQ. Between the trimmed V and J ends, which lost 1 base and 4 bases, there was a span of 19 bases. This CDR3 spans 17 amino acids. CDR3 loop: CASSLGDGGIQGETQYF. The CDR3 DNA follows: TGTGCCAGCAGCTTAGGAGATGGCGGTATCCAGGGAGAGACCCAGTACTTC.

The V and J genes are TRBV28 and TRBJ1-6; the D gene is possibly TRBD1 (6 bases). The V end lost 4 bases, the J end lost 10 bases, and 14 bases lay between the germline ends. The length of the CDR3 is 14 residues. Germline V gene data show CDR1 as MDHEN and CDR2 as SYDVKM. CDR3 loop: CASSWAGARSPLHF. CDR3 in DNA: TGTGCCAGCAGTTGGGCAGGGGCAAGGTCACCCCTCCACTTT. Full variable domain (outside the CDR3, taken from reference TRBV28 and TRBJ1-6): DVKVTQSSRYLVKRTGEKVFLECVQDMDHENMFWYRQDPGLGLRLIYFSYDVKMKEKGDIPEGYSVSREKKERFSLILESASTNQTSMYLCASSWAGARSPLHFGNGTRLTVT.